This TCR beta chain was found in a study of CD8 T cells in Susac syndrome. The authors reverse transcribed roughly 0.5 to 1 ug RNA with random hexamers. An immunoSEQ multiplex PCR amplified TCR beta CDR3 over 54 Vbeta and 13 Jbeta. One entry per CDR3 protein results from TCRdb running MiXCR on the immunoSEQ multiplex PCR reads. Among approximately 190,000 distinct CDR3 sequences listed, around 90% were seen once. Trimming cost V 1 base and J 4 bases; bases outside gene matches: 13. The CDR3 is 18 residues long. CDR1 and CDR2 (germline): MGHRA, YSYEKL. The receptor was derived from a human donor with Susac syndrome. The rearrangement links TRBV4-1 to TRBJ1-1, with TRBD1 matching over 9 bases. The source material was CD4+ T cells from PBMCs. CDR3 DNA: TGCGCCAGCAGCCAAGGACTGGGACAGGGTTCCTTTCGCACTGAAGCTTTCTTT. This gives the protein CASSQGLGQGSFRTEAFF.